The source of this TCR beta chain is a study of early T cells in non-severe SARS-CoV-2 infection. Study information: Unsorted whole-blood RNA was sequenced in bulk, leaving chains unpaired.

TCRdb independently ran MiXCR on the 5' RACE reads; one entry per CDR3 protein. This table has fewer than 100,000 distinct CDR3 sequences, 6% to 7% appearing once. The V segment lost 5 bases and the J segment 3 bases; nucleotides outside the gene matches: 3. The CDR3 is 12 residues long. Germline V CDR1 and CDR2: DFQATT, SNEGSKA (reference sequence). The rearrangement links TRBV20-1 to TRBJ2-7; 8 bases fit TRBD2. Source material: whole blood. This sequence was found in an adult who was a healthcare worker with PCR-confirmed SARS-CoV-2 infection or an uninfected control (not recorded which). CDR3 DNA: TGCAGTGCTTCGCTAGCGGGCTACGAGCAGTACTTC. Amino acids: CSASLAGYEQYF.